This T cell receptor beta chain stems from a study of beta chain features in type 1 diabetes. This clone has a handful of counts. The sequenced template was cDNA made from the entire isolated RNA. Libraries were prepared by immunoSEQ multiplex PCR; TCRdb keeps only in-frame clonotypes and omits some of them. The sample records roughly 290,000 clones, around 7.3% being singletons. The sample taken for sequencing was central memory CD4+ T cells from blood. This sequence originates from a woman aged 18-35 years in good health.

In DNA, the CDR3 is TGTGCCAGCAGCACGCAGGGGGCGGCCGGGGAGCTGTTTTTT. Its translation is CASSTQGAAGELFF. This sequence joins TRBV11-2 and TRBJ2-2; 8 nucleotides line up with TRBD1. The CDR3 runs to 14 residues. V was clipped by 5 bases and J by 6 bases; unmatched bases: 5. Per the germline V gene, CDR1 is SGHAT and CDR2 is FQNNGV.